A single sample gave rise to the 17 T cell receptor beta chains below, sequenced in a study of blood T cell repertoires in COVID-19. Measured with immunoSEQ multiplex PCR; TCRdb has only the in-frame clones, and not every one. The sample has 200,000 to 300,000 clones; 86% are singletons. The sequenced material came from peripheral blood. The source is a man aged 35-49 years who had recovered from COVID-19.

CDR3 sequence (DNA): TGTGCCAGTAGTATTGGTGGGACTAGCGGATACGAGCAGTACTTC. It is translated as CASSIGGTSGYEQYF. The chain carries TRBV19 and TRBJ2-7, with 11 bases lining up with TRBD2. Germline V gene data show CDR1 as LNHDA and CDR2 as SQIVND (reference sequence). J gave up 4 bases and V 3 bases, and 5 bases lay outside the gene matches. This CDR3 has 15 amino acids.

The chain couples TRBV6-6 to TRBJ2-3; 11 bases line up with TRBD2. Germline V gives CDR1 MNHNY, CDR2 SVGAGI (reference sequence). V shed 6 bases and J 4 bases; nucleotides not matched to a gene: 12. The CDR3 covers 17 residues. CDR3 DNA sequence: TGTGCCAGCAGCCGACTAGCGGGGAGCAGGTTCGCAGATACGCAGTATTTT. Translating it yields CASSRLAGSRFADTQYF.

The chain combines TRBV6-2 or TRBV6-3 with TRBJ1-2; 10 bases fit TRBD1. With 4 bases clipped from V and 5 bases from J, the junction kept 7 bases outside the gene matches. This CDR3 comprises 15 residues. Germline V CDR1 and CDR2: MNHEY, SVGEGT. The CDR3 DNA reads TGTGCCAGCAGTTTAGACAGGGGGCGCCGGTATGGCTACACCTTC. Translation gives CASSLDRGRRYGYTF.

This chain links TRBV29-1 with TRBJ1-5; 7 positions agree with TRBD1. This CDR3 region has 14 residues. Germline V CDR1 and CDR2: SQVTM, ANQGSEA. Germline trimming cut 4 bases from V and 2 bases from J; bases unmatched to any gene: 5. The CDR3 loop reads CSVVTGVGNQPQHF. In DNA, the CDR3 is TGCAGCGTTGTCACAGGGGTGGGCAATCAGCCCCAGCATTTT.

The J gene is TRBJ2-1, the V gene TRBV5-6, with 7 bases aligning to TRBD2. Germline V gives CDR1 SGHDT, CDR2 YYEEEE. CDR3 length: 17 amino acids. After removal of 4 bases from V and 0 bases from J, the junction contained 10 bases not matched to a gene. The CDR3 region is CASSPAGGNPSYNEQFF. CDR3 in DNA: TGTGCCAGCAGCCCGGCCGGGGGGAATCCCTCCTACAATGAGCAGTTCTTC. The full variable domain, its missing parts supplied by reference TRBV5-6 and TRBJ2-1, is DAGVTQSPTHLIKTRGQQVTLRCSPKSGHDTVSWYQQALGQGPQFIFQYYEEEERQRGNFPDRFSGHQFPNYSSELNVNALLLGDSALYLCASSPAGGNPSYNEQFFGPGTRLTVL.

This chain uses TRBV29-1 with TRBJ1-1; TRBD1 aligns across 9 bases. J gave up 3 bases and V 7 bases, and 12 bases lay outside the gene matches. The length of the CDR3 is 15 residues. CDR1 SQVTM and CDR2 ANQGSEA come from the germline V gene. The CDR3 reads CSAHGGTGYHTEAFF. CDR3 DNA sequence: TGCAGCGCCCATGGTGGGACAGGGTATCACACTGAAGCTTTCTTT.

The gene calls are TRBV29-1 and TRBJ2-1, with 7 positions matching TRBD1. In germline, CDR1 is SQVTM, CDR2 ANQGSEA. V shed 3 bases and J 7 bases; nucleotides not matched to a gene: 0. The CDR3 contains 11 residues. CDR3 sequence reads: CSVDRGNEQFF. The CDR3, as DNA: TGCAGCGTTGACAGGGGGAATGAGCAGTTCTTC.

The rearrangement joins TRBV12-3 or TRBV12-4 to TRBJ1-1; D is perhaps TRBD1 (5 bases). This CDR3 is 13 amino acids long. Trimming took off 1 base at V and 3 bases at J, with 6 bases between the two ends. CDR3 nucleotide sequence: TGTGCCAGCAGTTTAGACAGGTACACTGAAGCTTTCTTT. This sequence encodes CASSLDRYTEAFF.

The chain uses TRBV30 and TRBJ2-2; tentatively, D is TRBD2 (6 bases). Germline loops: CDR1 GTSNPN, CDR2 SVGIG (reference sequence). Deletions cut 2 bases from V and 0 bases from J, with 10 bases between. This CDR3 comprises 15 residues. The CDR3 loop is CAWSRGSPNTGELFF. CDR3 nucleotides: TGTGCCTGGAGTCGGGGGTCACCGAACACCGGGGAGCTGTTTTTT.

This clone was counted a single time. The rearrangement joins TRBV7-9 to TRBJ2-7; 9 bases are a match to TRBD1. V lost 5 bases, J lost 3 bases, and 5 bases stayed unmatched. This CDR3 is 14 amino acids long. Germline V CDR1 and CDR2: SEHNR, FQNEAQ (reference sequence). The CDR3 DNA follows: TGTGCCAGCAGCCCCACGGGACAGGGCTACGAGCAGTACTTC. Amino acid sequence: CASSPTGQGYEQYF.

The chain recombines TRBV5-1 with TRBJ1-6, with D possibly TRBD1 on 5 matching bases. Trimming stripped 4 bases from V and 8 bases from J, with 13 bases between. Germline loops: CDR1 SGHRS, CDR2 YFSETQ. The CDR3 consists of 14 residues. The CDR3 DNA reads as TGCGCCAGCAGCGACCAGGGTGGGGATTCACCCCTCCACTTT. It yields the protein CASSDQGGDSPLHF. Complete variable domain (other parts from reference TRBV5-1 and TRBJ1-6): KAGVTQTPRYLIKTRGQQVTLSCSPISGHRSVSWYQQTPGQGLQFLFEYFSETQRNKGNFPGRFSGRQFSNSRSEMNVSTLELGDSALYLCASSDQGGDSPLHFGNGTRLTVT.

The gene calls are TRBV13 and TRBJ2-2, with D perhaps TRBD2 (5 bases). Germline V lookup: CDR1 PRHDT, CDR2 FYEKMQ (reference sequence). The CDR3 totals 14 residues. Between the trimmed V and J ends, which lost 1 base and 7 bases, there was a span of 10 bases. CDR3 region: CASSLVRGSGELFF. Written as DNA, the CDR3 is TGTGCCAGCAGCTTAGTACGAGGGAGCGGGGAGCTGTTTTTT.

The gene calls are TRBV10-3 and TRBJ2-7, with 12 bases identical to TRBD2. This CDR3 region has 16 residues. Losses at the gene ends were 8 bases for V and 7 bases for J; bases not matched to a gene: 15. CDR1 ENHRY and CDR2 SYGVKD come from the germline V gene. CDR3 amino acids: CAILRASGGALGEQYF. DNA of the CDR3: TGTGCCATCTTACGGGCTAGCGGGGGGGCCTTAGGGGAGCAGTACTTC.

The chain carries TRBV6-2 or TRBV6-3 and TRBJ2-2; a possible D gene is TRBD1 (5 bases). The V and J ends lost 0 bases and 5 bases respectively, with 7 bases between them. This CDR3 is 14 amino acids long. In germline, CDR1 is MNHEY, CDR2 SVGEGT. The CDR3 DNA sequence: TGTGCCAGCAGTTACTCGAGACAGACCGGGGAGCTGTTTTTT. Translating gives CASSYSRQTGELFF.

This clone has more than one count but fewer than ten. The chain carries TRBV27 and TRBJ1-2; 7 nucleotides match TRBD1. The V gene's germline CDR1 is MNHEY and CDR2 SMNVEV (reference sequence). Germline trimming cut 5 bases from V and 3 bases from J; bases unmatched to any gene: 9. The length of the CDR3 is 15 residues. CDR3 loop: CASSGTVGGYYGYTF. As DNA, the CDR3 is TGTGCCAGCAGTGGGACAGTAGGCGGGTACTATGGCTACACCTTC.

As concerns this clone: The junction differs from germline at one of its ends, possibly a read error. The chain employs TRBV12-3 or TRBV12-4 and TRBJ1-2, with a weak D call TRBD1 (6 bases). The CDR3 runs 11 residues. As DNA, the CDR3 is TGTGCCAGCAGTTTAGGAGACGGGGACATATTC. Translation gives CASSLGDGDIF.

This clone was seen more than once but under ten times. V gene TRBV9 combines with J gene TRBJ2-2; TRBD2 might be the D (6 bases). V lost 0 bases and J 4 bases, leaving 7 bases between the germline ends. The CDR3 runs 14 residues. The germline gives CDR1 SGDLS, CDR2 YYNGEE. CDR3 sequence (DNA): TGTGCCAGCAGCGTAGACGGGGGCACCGGGGAGCTGTTTTTT. This sequence encodes CASSVDGGTGELFF. Supplemented by reference TRBV9 and TRBJ2-2, the full variable domain reads DSGVTQTPKHLITATGQRVTLRCSPRSGDLSVYWYQQSLDQGLQFLIQYYNGEERAKGNILERFSAQQFPDLHSELNLSSLELGDSALYFCASSVDGGTGELFFGEGSRLTVL.